Shown below are 2 T cell receptor beta chains from a single sample sequenced in a study of radiation and T cells in renal cell carcinoma (dated by TCRdb to 2020 to 2021). The receptor library was made with the immunoSEQ multiplex PCR assay. Drawn from immuneACCESS, this table holds only the in-frame rearrangements with V and J called that TCRdb kept. Clones are partly lost; checked studies trace under half to an unresolved V gene and leave the rest unexplained. This sample holds around 120,000 clones; roughly four fifths were observed only once. Under 2.5% of the sample comes from the top ten. The sample's time point label, decoded: blood 2 weeks post-SBRT. Explained via the paper, the treatment or condition label denotes: 15 Gy SBRT to primary tumor, nephrectomy 4 weeks later. The sequenced sample was blood, obtained from a patient whose treatment included radiotherapy and nephrectomy. These receptors were obtained from a woman aged 60-70 years with renal cell carcinoma.

The chain links TRBV2 to TRBJ2-7; 8 nucleotides align to TRBD2. The germline V gene encodes CDR1 SNHLY and CDR2 FYNNEI. This CDR3 is 14 amino acids long. With V trimmed by 5 bases and J by 7 bases, 10 bases remained unmatched. Here the CDR3 reads CASSSSGGAGEQYF. CDR3 DNA: TGTGCCAGCAGTTCCTCCGGGGGGGCGGGAGAGCAGTACTTC.

The V and J genes are TRBV27 and TRBJ2-7; 10 bases fit TRBD1. There are 16 residues in the CDR3. From germline, CDR1 is MNHEY and CDR2 SMNVEV (reference sequence). Trimming cost V 4 bases and J 1 base; bases outside gene matches: 7. The CDR3 reads CASSSPWTGGSYEQYF. CDR3 sequence (DNA): TGTGCCAGCAGTTCACCATGGACAGGGGGATCCTACGAGCAGTACTTC.